The entry that follows covers one TCR beta chain sequence. What it binds is not known. Researchers made TCR beta libraries by using iRepertoire HTBI primers and running Arm-PCR on CDR3 regions. Original data processing: Looking across samples, the authors found some 67 TRBV and 14 TRBJ segments. TCRdb re-called the multiplex PCR reads with MiXCR, one entry per CDR3 protein. These V and J calls are TCRdb output, not the study's own analysis. The profile shows fewer than 500,000 distinct CDR3 sequences, 15% to 20% of them singletons. The data were taken from a study of regulatory T cells in long-lasting Graves disease. Study observations and caveats: Persistent disease exhibited a predilection for TRBV28, TRBJ1-2 and TRBJ2-5.

The sample's time point: newly diagnosed GD, antithyroid drugs for less than 3 months. RNA isolated from PBMCs was used to make the TCR library. CDR1 is DFQATT and CDR2 is SNEGSKA in the germline V gene (reference sequence). The CDR3 has 16 amino acids. With 3 bases clipped from V and 5 bases from J, the junction kept 6 bases outside the gene matches. These sequences were also reported in another study, on T cells in Graves' hyperthyroidism and ophthalmopathy. That paper adds: Using the HTBI primer set, a first-round RT-PCR was run on the TCR CDR3.

The source of this sequence is a man aged 40-55 years with Graves disease. The chain couples TRBV20-1 to TRBJ2-3; 15 bases line up with TRBD2. Material: peripheral blood mononuclear cells (PBMCs), obtained at new diagnosis, from a patient treated with antithyroid drugs. The DNA of the CDR3 is TGCAGTGCTAGTGGGACTAGCGGGAGGACTGGAGATACGCAGTATTTT. Translated: CSASGTSGRTGDTQYF.